Listed below are T cell receptor beta chains from one sample, sequenced in a study of cytomegalovirus exposure and HLA in healthy donors. TCRdb's copy holds only in-frame clones and misses some; the assay was immunoSEQ multiplex PCR. The sample has over 150,000 clones; around 75% are singletons. Sequencing input: PBMCs. These receptors all come from a human donor in good health. CDR3s include the opening cysteine and the closing phenylalanine or tryptophan. Fields, in order: CDR3 length, D gene, V gene, J gene, CDR3 protein. The D gene is left open where the match is weak.

13	NA	TRBV6-5	TRBJ1-1	CATAVKSNTEAFF
15	NA	TRBV2	TRBJ2-1	CASSGQGSSYNEQFF
15	NA	TRBV6-5	TRBJ1-1	CASSYSREEVTEAFF
15	TRBD2	TRBV27	TRBJ2-5	CASSFSGGTKRTQYF
14	NA	TRBV4-3	TRBJ2-7	CASSQDISSSEQYF
16	TRBD1	TRBV19	TRBJ1-1	CASSNRGRVGSTEAFF
17	NA	TRBV4-3	TRBJ1-2	CASSQDRGLTAAYGYTF
13	TRBD1	TRBV5-6	TRBJ1-2	CASSPRQGRGYTF
13	TRBD1	TRBV27	TRBJ2-1	CASSPRQGPSPFF
12	NA	TRBV13	TRBJ2-7	CASSASSYEQYF
15	TRBD1	TRBV5-6	TRBJ1-5	CASSLDGQGSQPQHF
15	NA	TRBV13	TRBJ2-7	CASSFRTVAPYEQYF
15	NA	TRBV7-2	TRBJ2-1	CASSLVASPYNEQFF
13	NA	TRBV7-3	TRBJ1-1	CASSLYQGTEAFF
15	TRBD1	TRBV28	TRBJ1-5	CASSKRTGDSQPQHF
14	NA	TRBV2	TRBJ1-2	CASSEQVINYGYTF
15	TRBD2	TRBV25-1	TRBJ2-2	CASSQRGGGFRELFF
17	NA	TRBV4-1	TRBJ1-1	CASSQDAGRAQNTEAFF
13	TRBD1	TRBV6-6	TRBJ1-2	CASSRDRVDGYTF
14	NA	TRBV29-1	TRBJ2-7	CSVENGRGGYEQYF
17	TRBD2	TRBV27	TRBJ2-1	CASSLSASGGGNNEQFF
15	TRBD1	TRBV19	TRBJ1-5	CASSISIQGAGPQHF
16	TRBD2	TRBV6-4	TRBJ2-3	CASTQEAGGVTDTQYF
13	NA	TRBV10-3	TRBJ1-2	CAISGAVNYGYTF
17	NA	TRBV15	TRBJ1-5	CATSTSSGLFSNQPQHF
13	NA	TRBV6-1	TRBJ1-5	CASSEGVRQPQHF
15	NA	TRBV7-9	TRBJ2-2	CSSSVYSGNTGELFF
15	TRBD1	TRBV27	TRBJ1-6	CASSLGTGGIAPLHF
14	TRBD1	TRBV4-3	TRBJ2-2	CASSQGQGTGELFF
15	TRBD2	TRBV7-2	TRBJ2-7	CASRPTSGGSYEQYF
16	NA	TRBV11-1	TRBJ2-7	CASSPKGGQGGYEQYF
16	TRBD1	TRBV9	TRBJ2-5	CASSVDVGTGEETQYF
15	TRBD2	TRBV5-4	TRBJ2-7	CASSLSGGGGYEQYF
17	TRBD1	TRBV4-3	TRBJ1-1	CASSQDRYGTGGAEAFF
17	TRBD2	TRBV7-9	TRBJ2-7	CASSLALSGGGYGEQYF
13	TRBD1	TRBV7-2	TRBJ1-2	CASSIGTGDGYTF
14	TRBD1	TRBV4-3	TRBJ2-7	CASSQDGQGYEQYF
13	NA	TRBV7-9	TRBJ2-3	CSSSPLAADTQYF
17	NA	TRBV4-3	TRBJ1-5	CASSQDPPSFGNQPQHF
14	NA	TRBV19	TRBJ2-7	CASSTVRGVYEQYF
14	NA	TRBV10-3	TRBJ1-2	CAISESGQGRGYTF
16	TRBD2	TRBV7-6	TRBJ2-5	CASSLGLAGNQETRYF
15	NA	TRBV6-1	TRBJ2-7	CASSEAFDRYYEQYF
14	TRBD1	TRBV2	TRBJ2-7	CASSGTGAEDEQYF
14	NA	TRBV5-1	TRBJ1-1	CASSSQGTNTEAFF
14	TRBD1	TRBV9	TRBJ1-1	CASSLGQGVSEAFF
15	TRBD1	TRBV27	TRBJ2-7	CASSLFSGGLYEQYF
15	TRBD1	TRBV13	TRBJ2-7	CASSLQGQGAIKQYF
16	NA	TRBV18	TRBJ2-6	CASSPEGVTGANVLTF
16	TRBD2	TRBV7-2	TRBJ2-5	CASSLEQAGGPGTQYF
15	TRBD1	TRBV9	TRBJ1-5	CASSLQGAGNQPQHF
11	NA	TRBV25-1	TRBJ1-2	CASSESQGYTF
15	TRBD1	TRBV4-3	TRBJ1-2	CASSQGGRGAYGYTF
14	NA	TRBV18	TRBJ1-5	CASSPGGGYQPQHF
11	NA	TRBV19	TRBJ2-1	CASSGAGEQFF
14	TRBD1	TRBV5-4	TRBJ1-1	CASSIKQGATEAFF
15	NA	TRBV27	TRBJ1-4	CASSMQGIGSEKLFF